The subject of this entry is one TCR beta chain. In the original workflow: For nucleated cells, counts were estimated from reference gene primer amplification. The repertoire was sequenced with immunoSEQ multiplex PCR; TCRdb's copy has only in-frame clones and lacks some. V and J calls and clone size are those listed in that table; D and trimming were worked out from the DNA. The profile covers approximately 230,000 clones, with about nine tenths appearing a single time and 1.5% to 2% taken by the ten largest. The data belong to a study of blood T cell repertoires in COVID-19. Germline V gene sequence: CDR1 MNHEY, CDR2 SMNVEV (reference sequence). J was trimmed by 3 bases and V by 6 bases; bases with no gene match: 8. The CDR3 length is 15 residues.

The sequence came from a man aged 35-49 years who had recovered from COVID-19. The sample comprised PBMCs or T cells enriched from blood (not recorded which). The chain joins TRBV27 to TRBJ1-5; 7 bases align to TRBD1. Here the CDR3 DNA reads TGTGCCAGCAGGGGCCTTACAGGGGACAATCAGCCCCAGCATTTT. It yields the protein CASRGLTGDNQPQHF.